This entry features one T cell receptor (beta chain) sequence. This sample stems from a study of T cell responses to AZD1222 COVID-19 vaccine. Germline loops: CDR1 SGHRS, CDR2 YFSETQ. CDR3 length: 14 amino acids. V shed 5 bases, J shed 10 bases, and the junction held 7 bases outside the gene matches. Some clones are missing from TCRdb's copy, which holds only in-frame ones; the method was immunoSEQ multiplex PCR. The table has 100,000 to 150,000 clones, more than 70% seen once. The sequence was collected from an adult in good health. This chain uses TRBV5-1 with TRBJ2-2; 11 positions match TRBD2. The sample was peripheral blood, taken on day 0 of AZD1222 vaccination. The CDR3 protein is CASRLAGGPVELFF. The CDR3 bases are TGCGCCAGCAGGTTAGCGGGAGGGCCTGTGGAGCTGTTTTTT.